This T cell receptor beta chain was retrieved from a study of T cell repertoires in cytomegalovirus infection. Looking at the study overall: It was the public TCR beta signatures that indicated both CMV infection and matching HLA type.

Details on this clonotype: The antigen is not known.

In germline, CDR1 is DFQATT, CDR2 SNEGSKA (reference sequence). This CDR3 spans 18 amino acids. V shed 1 base, J shed 4 bases, and the junction held 13 bases outside the gene matches. The study's findings and limits: Identification of carriers of CMV plus the relevant HLA was achieved through cumulative public TCR beta family frequency. CMV-specific HLA-C-restricted TCR beta clonotypes dominated the ex vivo response.

From the reads, TCRdb called clonotypes with MiXCR, one entry per CDR3 protein. Found here are 200,000 to 300,000 distinct CDR3 sequences, approximately 9% of them singletons; the top ten hold over 12%. The chain has TRBV20-1 and TRBJ2-3; 11 bases are shared with TRBD2. The sequence was obtained from a human donor in good health (CMV status not recorded). Some clones in this sample may be carry-over from other donors' samples. Source material: PBMCs. The CDR3 sequence is CSARVIPISGGVADTQYF. The DNA of the CDR3 is TGCAGTGCTAGAGTCATCCCCATTAGCGGGGGGGTGGCAGATACGCAGTATTTT.